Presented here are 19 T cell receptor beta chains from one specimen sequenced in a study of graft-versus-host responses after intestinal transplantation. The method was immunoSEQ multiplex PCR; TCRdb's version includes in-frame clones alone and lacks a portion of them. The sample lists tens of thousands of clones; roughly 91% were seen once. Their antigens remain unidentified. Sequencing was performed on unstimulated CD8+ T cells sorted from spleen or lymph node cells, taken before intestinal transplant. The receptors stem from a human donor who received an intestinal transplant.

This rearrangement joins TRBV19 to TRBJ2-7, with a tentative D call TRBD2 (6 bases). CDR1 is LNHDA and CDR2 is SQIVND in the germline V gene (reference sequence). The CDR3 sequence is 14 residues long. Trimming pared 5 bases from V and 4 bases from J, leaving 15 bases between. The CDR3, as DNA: TGTGCCAGTAGTTCCCGGGACTCCGGTTACGAGCAGTACTTC. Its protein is CASSSRDSGYEQYF.

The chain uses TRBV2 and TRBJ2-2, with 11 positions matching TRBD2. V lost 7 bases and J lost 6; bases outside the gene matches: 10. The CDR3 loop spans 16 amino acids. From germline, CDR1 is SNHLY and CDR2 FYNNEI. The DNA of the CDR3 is TGTGCCAGCAAGCCGGGACTAGCGGACTTGGCCGGGGAGCTGTTTTTT. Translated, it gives CASKPGLADLAGELFF.

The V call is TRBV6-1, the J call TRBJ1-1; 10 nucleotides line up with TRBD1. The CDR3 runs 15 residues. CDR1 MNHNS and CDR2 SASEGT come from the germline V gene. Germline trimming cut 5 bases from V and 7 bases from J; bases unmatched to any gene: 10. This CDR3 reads CASSTGTGVSSEAFF. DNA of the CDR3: TGTGCCAGCAGTACAGGGACAGGGGTTTCTAGTGAAGCTTTCTTT.

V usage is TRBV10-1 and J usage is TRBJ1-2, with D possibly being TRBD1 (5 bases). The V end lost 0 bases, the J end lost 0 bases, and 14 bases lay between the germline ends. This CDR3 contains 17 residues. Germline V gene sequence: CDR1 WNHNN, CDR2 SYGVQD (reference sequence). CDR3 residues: CASSESGGEGTNYGYTF. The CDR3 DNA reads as TGCGCCAGCAGTGAGTCAGGAGGGGAGGGGACTAACTATGGCTACACCTTC.

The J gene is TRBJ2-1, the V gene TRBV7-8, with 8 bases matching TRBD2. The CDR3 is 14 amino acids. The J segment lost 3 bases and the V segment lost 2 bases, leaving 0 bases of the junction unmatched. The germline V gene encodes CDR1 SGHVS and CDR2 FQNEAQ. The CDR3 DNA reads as TGTGCCAGCAGCTTAAGCGGGGGCTACAATGAGCAGTTCTTC. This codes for CASSLSGGYNEQFF.

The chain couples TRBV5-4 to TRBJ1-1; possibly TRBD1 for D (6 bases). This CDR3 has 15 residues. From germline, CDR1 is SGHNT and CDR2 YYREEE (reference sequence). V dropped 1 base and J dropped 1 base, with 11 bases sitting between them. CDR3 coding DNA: TGTGCCAGCAGCTTGACAGGGTCCGAGAACACTGAAGCTTTCTTT. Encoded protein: CASSLTGSENTEAFF. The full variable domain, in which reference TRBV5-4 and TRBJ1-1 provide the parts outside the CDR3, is ETGVTQSPTHLIKTRGQQVTLRCSSQSGHNTVSWYQQALGQGPQFIFQYYREEENGRGNFPPRFSGLQFPNYSSELNVNALELDDSALYLCASSLTGSENTEAFFGQGTRLTVV.

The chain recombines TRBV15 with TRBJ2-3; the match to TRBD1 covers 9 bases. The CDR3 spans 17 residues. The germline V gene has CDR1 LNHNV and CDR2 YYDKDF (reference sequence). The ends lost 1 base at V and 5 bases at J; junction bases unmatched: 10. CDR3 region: CATSRAMRDRDLDTQYF. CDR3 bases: TGTGCCACCAGCAGAGCGATGCGGGACAGGGATTTAGATACGCAGTATTTT.

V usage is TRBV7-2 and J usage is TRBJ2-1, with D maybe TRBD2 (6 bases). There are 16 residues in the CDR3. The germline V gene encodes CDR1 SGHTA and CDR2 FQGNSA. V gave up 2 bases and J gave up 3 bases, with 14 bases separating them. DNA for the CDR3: TGTGCCAGCAGCTTATCCTCCGGGACTCTCTACAATGAGCAGTTCTTC. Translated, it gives CASSLSSGTLYNEQFF.

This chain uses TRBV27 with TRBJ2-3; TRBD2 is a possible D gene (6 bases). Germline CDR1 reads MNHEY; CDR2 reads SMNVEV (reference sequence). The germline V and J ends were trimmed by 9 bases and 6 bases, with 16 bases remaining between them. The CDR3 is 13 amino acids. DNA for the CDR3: TGTGCCAGTACAATAATTGGGGGGGATACGCAGTATTTT. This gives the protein CASTIIGGDTQYF.

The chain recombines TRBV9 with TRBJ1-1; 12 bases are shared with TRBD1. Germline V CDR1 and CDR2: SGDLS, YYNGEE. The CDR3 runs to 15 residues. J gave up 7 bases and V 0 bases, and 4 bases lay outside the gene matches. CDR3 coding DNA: TGTGCCAGCAGCGTAGAAGGGACAGGGGGCGGTGAAGCTTTCTTT. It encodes CASSVEGTGGGEAFF.

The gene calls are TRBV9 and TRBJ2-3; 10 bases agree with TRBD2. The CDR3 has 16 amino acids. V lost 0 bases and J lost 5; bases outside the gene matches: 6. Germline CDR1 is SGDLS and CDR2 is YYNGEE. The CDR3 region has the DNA TGTGCCAGCAGCGTAGTGTCTAGCGGGGGTTTAGATACGCAGTATTTT. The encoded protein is CASSVVSSGGLDTQYF.

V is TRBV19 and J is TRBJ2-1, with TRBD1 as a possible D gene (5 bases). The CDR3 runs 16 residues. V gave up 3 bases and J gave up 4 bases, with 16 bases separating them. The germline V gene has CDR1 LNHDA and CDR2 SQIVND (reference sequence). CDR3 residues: CASSIFGSAGYNEQFF. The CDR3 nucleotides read TGTGCCAGTAGTATTTTCGGGTCGGCAGGGTACAATGAGCAGTTCTTC.

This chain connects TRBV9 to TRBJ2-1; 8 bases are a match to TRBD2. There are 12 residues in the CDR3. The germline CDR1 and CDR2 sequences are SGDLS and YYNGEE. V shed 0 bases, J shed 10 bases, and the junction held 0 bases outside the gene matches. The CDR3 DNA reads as TGTGCCAGCAGCGTAGGACTAGCGGAGCAGTTCTTC. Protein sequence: CASSVGLAEQFF.

The CDR3: CASSEEGAVLNEQFF. The DNA for the CDR3 is TGTGCCAGCAGCGAAGAGGGGGCAGTCCTCAATGAGCAGTTCTTC. The genes are TRBV7-7 and TRBJ2-1; the match to TRBD1 covers 7 bases. The CDR3 covers 15 residues. The germline V gene has CDR1 SSHAT and CDR2 FNYEAQ (reference sequence). Trimming at V came to 5 bases and at J to 6 bases, leaving 10 bases not matched to a gene. The full variable domain, in which reference TRBV7-7 and TRBJ2-1 provide the parts outside the CDR3, is GAGVSQSPRYKVTKRGQDVTLRCDPISSHATLYWYQQALGQGPEFLTYFNYEAQPDKSGLPSDRFSAERPEGSISTLTIQRTEQRDSAMYRCASSEEGAVLNEQFFGPGTRLTVL.

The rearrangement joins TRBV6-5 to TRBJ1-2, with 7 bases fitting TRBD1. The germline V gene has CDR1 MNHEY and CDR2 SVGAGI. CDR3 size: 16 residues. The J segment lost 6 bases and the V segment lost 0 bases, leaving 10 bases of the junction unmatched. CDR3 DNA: TGTGCCAGCAGTTACTCGCGGCAGGGGGTCTTTAATGGCTACACCTTC. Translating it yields CASSYSRQGVFNGYTF.

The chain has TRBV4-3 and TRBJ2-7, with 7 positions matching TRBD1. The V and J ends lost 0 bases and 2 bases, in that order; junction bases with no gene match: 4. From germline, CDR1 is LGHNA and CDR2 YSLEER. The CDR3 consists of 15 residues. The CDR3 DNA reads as TGCGCCAGCAGCCAAGATCGGGACAGCCCCTACGAGCAGTACTTC. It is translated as CASSQDRDSPYEQYF.

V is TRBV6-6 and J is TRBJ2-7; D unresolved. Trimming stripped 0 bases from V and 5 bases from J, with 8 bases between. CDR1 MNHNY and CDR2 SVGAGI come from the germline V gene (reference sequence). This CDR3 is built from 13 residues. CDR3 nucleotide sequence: TGTGCCAGCAGTTACTCGCACCGGGACGAGCAGTACTTC. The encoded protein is CASSYSHRDEQYF.

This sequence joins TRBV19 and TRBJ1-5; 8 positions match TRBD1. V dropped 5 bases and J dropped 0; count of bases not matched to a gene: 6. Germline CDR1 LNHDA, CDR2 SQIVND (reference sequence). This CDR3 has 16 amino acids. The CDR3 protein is CASSYTGTGSNQPQHF. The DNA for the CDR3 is TGTGCCAGTAGTTATACCGGGACAGGTAGCAATCAGCCCCAGCATTTT.

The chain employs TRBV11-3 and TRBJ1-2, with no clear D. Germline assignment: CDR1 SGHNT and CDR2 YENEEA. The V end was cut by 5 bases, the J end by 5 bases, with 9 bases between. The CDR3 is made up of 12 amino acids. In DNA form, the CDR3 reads TGTGCCAGCAGCGGGCAGATGTATGGCTACACCTTC. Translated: CASSGQMYGYTF. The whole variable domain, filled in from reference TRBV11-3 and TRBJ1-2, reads EAGVVQSPRYKIIEKKQPVAFWCNPISGHNTLYWYLQNLGQGPELLIRYENEEAVDDSQLPKDRFSAERLKGVDSTLKIQPAELGDSAVYLCASSGQMYGYTFGSGTRLTVV.